The 2 T cell receptor beta chains in this list originate from one sample, sequenced in a study of OX40 agonist ivuxolimab in advanced cancers. Produced via immunoSEQ multiplex PCR; TCRdb's table is partial and in-frame only. The sample has about 60,000 clones, 65% to 85% seen once; the top ten hold more than 1.5%. The material sequenced was CD4+ or CD8+ T cells sorted from blood, taken in a trial of the OX40 agonist ivuxolimab. These receptors were obtained from an adult with an advanced solid tumor such as melanoma, head and neck, liver or kidney cancer.

This chain uses TRBV19 with TRBJ1-1; D is possibly TRBD1 (6 bases). Trimming cost V 7 bases and J 5 bases, with 20 bases left between them. This CDR3 is built from 15 residues. Germline-derived CDR1 and CDR2 are LNHDA and SQIVND (reference sequence). CDR3 loop: CASIRRGRGHTEAFF. Written as DNA, the CDR3 is TGTGCCAGTATACGCCGGGGCAGGGGTCATACTGAAGCTTTCTTT.

The gene calls are TRBV5-1 and TRBJ2-7; TRBD1 might be the D (5 bases). Germline-derived CDR1 and CDR2 are SGHRS and YFSETQ. Trimming cost V 4 bases and J 3 bases, with 14 bases left between them. CDR3 length: 14 residues. The chain's CDR3 is CASSDWGPHYEQYF. Here the CDR3 DNA reads TGCGCCAGCAGCGACTGGGGCCCCCACTACGAGCAGTACTTC.